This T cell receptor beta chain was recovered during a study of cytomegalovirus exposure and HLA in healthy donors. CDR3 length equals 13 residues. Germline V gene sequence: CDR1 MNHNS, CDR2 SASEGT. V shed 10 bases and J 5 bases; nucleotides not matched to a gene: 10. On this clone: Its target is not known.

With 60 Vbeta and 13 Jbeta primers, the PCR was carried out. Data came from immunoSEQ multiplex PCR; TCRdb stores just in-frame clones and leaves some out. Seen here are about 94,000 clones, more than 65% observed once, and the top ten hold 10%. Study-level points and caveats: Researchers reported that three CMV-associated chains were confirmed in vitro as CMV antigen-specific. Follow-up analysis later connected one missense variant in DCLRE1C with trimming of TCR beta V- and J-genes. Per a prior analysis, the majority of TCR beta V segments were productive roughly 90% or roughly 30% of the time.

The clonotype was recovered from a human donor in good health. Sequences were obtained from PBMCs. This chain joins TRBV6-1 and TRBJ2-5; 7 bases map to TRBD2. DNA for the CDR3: TGTGCCATTAGGACTAGTTCAGTGGAGACCCAGTACTTC. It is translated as CAIRTSSVETQYF.